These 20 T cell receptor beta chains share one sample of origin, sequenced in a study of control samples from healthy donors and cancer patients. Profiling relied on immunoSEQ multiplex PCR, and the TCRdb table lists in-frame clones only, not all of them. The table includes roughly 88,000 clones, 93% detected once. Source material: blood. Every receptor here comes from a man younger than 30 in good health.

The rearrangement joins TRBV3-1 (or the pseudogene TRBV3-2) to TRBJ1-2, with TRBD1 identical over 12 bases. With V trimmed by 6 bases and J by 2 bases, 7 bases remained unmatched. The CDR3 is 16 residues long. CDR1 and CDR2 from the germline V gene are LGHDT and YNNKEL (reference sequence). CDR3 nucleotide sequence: TGTGCCAGCAGGGGACAGGGGGCCCCTGCGAACTATGGCTACACCTTC. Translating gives CASRGQGAPANYGYTF.

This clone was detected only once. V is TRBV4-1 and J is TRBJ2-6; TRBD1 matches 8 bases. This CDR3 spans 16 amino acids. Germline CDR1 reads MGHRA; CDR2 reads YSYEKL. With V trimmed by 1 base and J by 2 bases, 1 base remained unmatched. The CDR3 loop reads CASSQGTGTGANVLTF. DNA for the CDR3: TGCGCCAGCAGCCAAGGGACAGGGACTGGGGCCAACGTCCTGACTTTC.

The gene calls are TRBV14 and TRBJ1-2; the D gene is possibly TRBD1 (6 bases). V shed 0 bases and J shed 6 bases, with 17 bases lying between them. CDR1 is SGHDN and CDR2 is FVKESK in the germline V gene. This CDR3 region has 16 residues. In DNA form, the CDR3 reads TGTGCCAGCAGCCAAGAGGTGACGGGGGCGGCGAATGGCTACACCTTC. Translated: CASSQEVTGAANGYTF.

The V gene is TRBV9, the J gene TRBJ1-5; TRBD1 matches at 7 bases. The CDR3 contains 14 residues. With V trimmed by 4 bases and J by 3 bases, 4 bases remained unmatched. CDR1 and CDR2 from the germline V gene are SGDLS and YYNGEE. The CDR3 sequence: CASSQTGVNQPQHF. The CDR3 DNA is TGTGCCAGCAGCCAAACAGGGGTCAATCAGCCCCAGCATTTT.

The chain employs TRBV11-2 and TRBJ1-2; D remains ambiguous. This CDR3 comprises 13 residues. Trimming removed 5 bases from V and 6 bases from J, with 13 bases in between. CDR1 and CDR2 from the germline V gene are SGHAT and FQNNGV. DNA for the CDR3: TGTGCCAGCAGCCAAGTTTCACGGGATGGCTACACCTTC. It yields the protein CASSQVSRDGYTF.

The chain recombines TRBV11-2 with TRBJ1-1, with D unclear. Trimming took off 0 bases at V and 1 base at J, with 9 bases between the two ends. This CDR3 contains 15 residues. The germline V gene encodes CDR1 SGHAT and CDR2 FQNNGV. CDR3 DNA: TGTGCCAGCAGCTTAGATCTAAGAGGGAACACTGAAGCTTTCTTT. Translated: CASSLDLRGNTEAFF. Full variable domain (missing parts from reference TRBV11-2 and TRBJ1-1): EAGVAQSPRYKIIEKRQSVAFWCNPISGHATLYWYQQILGQGPKLLIQFQNNGVVDDSQLPKDRFSAERLKGVDSTLKIQPAKLEDSAVYLCASSLDLRGNTEAFFGQGTRLTVV.

In DNA form, the CDR3 reads TGTGCCAGCAGTTACGGGACAGAGCAGTACTTC. This codes for CASSYGTEQYF. The chain has TRBV6-2 or TRBV6-3 and TRBJ2-7; TRBD1 might be the D (6 bases). Germline V gene lookup returns CDR1 MNHEY and CDR2 SVGEGT. The V end lost 2 bases, the J end lost 7 bases, and 6 bases lay between the germline ends. The CDR3 is 11 amino acids.

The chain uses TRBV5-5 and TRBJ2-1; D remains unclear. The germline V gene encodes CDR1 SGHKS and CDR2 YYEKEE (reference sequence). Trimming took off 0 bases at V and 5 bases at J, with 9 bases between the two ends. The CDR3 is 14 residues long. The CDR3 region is CASSLASRNNEQFF. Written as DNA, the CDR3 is TGTGCCAGCAGCTTGGCTTCAAGGAACAATGAGCAGTTCTTC.

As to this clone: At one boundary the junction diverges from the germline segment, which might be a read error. CDR3 region: CASSVAGAGWNEQFF. In DNA form, the CDR3 reads TGTGCCAGCAGCGTAGCGGGAGCAGGGTGGAATGAGCAGTTCTTC. This sequence joins TRBV7-9 and TRBJ2-1; 9 nucleotides match TRBD2. The CDR3 is made up of 15 amino acids. The germline CDR1 and CDR2 sequences are SEHNR and FQNEAQ (reference sequence).

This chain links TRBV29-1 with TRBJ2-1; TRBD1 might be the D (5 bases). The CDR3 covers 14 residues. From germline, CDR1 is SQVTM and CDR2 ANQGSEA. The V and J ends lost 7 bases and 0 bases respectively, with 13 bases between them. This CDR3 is CSATTVSSYNEQFF. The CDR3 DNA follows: TGCAGCGCGACGACAGTAAGCTCCTACAATGAGCAGTTCTTC.

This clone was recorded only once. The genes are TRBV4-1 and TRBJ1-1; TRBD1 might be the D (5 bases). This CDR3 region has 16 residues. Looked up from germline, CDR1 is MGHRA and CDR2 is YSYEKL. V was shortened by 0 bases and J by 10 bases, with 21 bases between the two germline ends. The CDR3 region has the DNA TGCGCCAGCAGCCAAGAACCCACGACAAAAAGGGGTACAGCTTTCTTT. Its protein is CASSQEPTTKRGTAFF.

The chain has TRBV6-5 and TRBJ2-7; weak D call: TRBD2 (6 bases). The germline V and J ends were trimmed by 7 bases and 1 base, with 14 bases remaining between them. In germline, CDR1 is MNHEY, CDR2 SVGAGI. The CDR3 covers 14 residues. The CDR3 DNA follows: TGTGCCAGCACCCTAAGGCGGGGATCCTACGAGCAGTACTTC. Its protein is CASTLRRGSYEQYF.

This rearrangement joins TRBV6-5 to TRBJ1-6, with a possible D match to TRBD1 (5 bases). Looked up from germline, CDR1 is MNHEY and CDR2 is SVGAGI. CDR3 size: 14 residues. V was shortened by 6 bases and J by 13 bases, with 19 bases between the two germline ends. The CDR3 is CASRPGTGESPLHF. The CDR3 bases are TGTGCCAGCAGACCGGGGACGGGGGAAAGCCCCCTCCACTTT.

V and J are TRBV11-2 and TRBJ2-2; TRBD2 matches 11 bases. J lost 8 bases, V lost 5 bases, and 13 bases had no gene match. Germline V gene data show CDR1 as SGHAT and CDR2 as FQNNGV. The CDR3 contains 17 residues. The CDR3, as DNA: TGTGCCAGCAGCCCCTCCTGGACTAGCGGGTTTGGGGGGGAGCTGTTTTTT. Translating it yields CASSPSWTSGFGGELFF.

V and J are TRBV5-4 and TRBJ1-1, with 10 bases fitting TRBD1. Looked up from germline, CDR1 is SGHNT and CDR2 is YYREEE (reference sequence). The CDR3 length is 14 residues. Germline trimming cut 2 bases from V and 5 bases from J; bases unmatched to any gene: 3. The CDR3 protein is CASSLDRGQTEAFF. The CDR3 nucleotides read TGTGCCAGCAGCTTAGACAGGGGGCAGACTGAAGCTTTCTTT.

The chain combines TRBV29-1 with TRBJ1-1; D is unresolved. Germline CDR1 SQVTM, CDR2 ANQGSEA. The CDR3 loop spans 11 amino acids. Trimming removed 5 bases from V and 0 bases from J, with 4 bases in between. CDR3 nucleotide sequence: TGCAGCGTTAGGGTGAACACTGAAGCTTTCTTT. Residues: CSVRVNTEAFF.

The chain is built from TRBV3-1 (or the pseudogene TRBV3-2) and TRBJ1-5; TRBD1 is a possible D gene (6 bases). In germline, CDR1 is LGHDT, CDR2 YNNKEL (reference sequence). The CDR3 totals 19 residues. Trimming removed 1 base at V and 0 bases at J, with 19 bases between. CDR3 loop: CASSQGLYRGTRSNQPQHF. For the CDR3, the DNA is TGTGCCAGCAGCCAAGGGTTGTACAGAGGGACACGTAGCAATCAGCCCCAGCATTTT.

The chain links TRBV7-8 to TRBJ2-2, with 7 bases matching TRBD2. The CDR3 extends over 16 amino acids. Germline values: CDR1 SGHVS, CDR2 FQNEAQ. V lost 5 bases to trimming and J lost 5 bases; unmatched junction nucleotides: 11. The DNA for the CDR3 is TGTGCCAGCAGCAGCATGGGGGACGGGAGGACCGGGGAGCTGTTTTTT. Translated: CASSSMGDGRTGELFF. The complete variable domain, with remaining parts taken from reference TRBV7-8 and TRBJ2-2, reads GAGVSQSPRYKVAKRGQDVALRCDPISGHVSLFWYQQALGQGPEFLTYFQNEAQLDKSGLPSDRFFAERPEGSVSTLKIQRTQQEDSAVYLCASSSMGDGRTGELFFGEGSRLTVL.

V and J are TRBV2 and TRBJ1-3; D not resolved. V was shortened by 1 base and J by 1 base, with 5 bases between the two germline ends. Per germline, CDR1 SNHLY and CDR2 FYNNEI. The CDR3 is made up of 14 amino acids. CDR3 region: CASSEEASGNTIYF. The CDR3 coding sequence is TGTGCCAGCAGTGAAGAGGCATCTGGAAACACCATATATTTT.

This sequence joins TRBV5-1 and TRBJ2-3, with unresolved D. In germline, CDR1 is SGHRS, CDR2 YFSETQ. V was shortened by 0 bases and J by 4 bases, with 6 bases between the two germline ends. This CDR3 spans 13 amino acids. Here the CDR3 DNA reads TGCGCCAGCAGCTTGGGAGACGCAGATACGCAGTATTTT. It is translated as CASSLGDADTQYF. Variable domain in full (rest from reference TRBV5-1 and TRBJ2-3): KAGVTQTPRYLIKTRGQQVTLSCSPISGHRSVSWYQQTPGQGLQFLFEYFSETQRNKGNFPGRFSGRQFSNSRSEMNVSTLELGDSALYLCASSLGDADTQYFGPGTRLTVL.